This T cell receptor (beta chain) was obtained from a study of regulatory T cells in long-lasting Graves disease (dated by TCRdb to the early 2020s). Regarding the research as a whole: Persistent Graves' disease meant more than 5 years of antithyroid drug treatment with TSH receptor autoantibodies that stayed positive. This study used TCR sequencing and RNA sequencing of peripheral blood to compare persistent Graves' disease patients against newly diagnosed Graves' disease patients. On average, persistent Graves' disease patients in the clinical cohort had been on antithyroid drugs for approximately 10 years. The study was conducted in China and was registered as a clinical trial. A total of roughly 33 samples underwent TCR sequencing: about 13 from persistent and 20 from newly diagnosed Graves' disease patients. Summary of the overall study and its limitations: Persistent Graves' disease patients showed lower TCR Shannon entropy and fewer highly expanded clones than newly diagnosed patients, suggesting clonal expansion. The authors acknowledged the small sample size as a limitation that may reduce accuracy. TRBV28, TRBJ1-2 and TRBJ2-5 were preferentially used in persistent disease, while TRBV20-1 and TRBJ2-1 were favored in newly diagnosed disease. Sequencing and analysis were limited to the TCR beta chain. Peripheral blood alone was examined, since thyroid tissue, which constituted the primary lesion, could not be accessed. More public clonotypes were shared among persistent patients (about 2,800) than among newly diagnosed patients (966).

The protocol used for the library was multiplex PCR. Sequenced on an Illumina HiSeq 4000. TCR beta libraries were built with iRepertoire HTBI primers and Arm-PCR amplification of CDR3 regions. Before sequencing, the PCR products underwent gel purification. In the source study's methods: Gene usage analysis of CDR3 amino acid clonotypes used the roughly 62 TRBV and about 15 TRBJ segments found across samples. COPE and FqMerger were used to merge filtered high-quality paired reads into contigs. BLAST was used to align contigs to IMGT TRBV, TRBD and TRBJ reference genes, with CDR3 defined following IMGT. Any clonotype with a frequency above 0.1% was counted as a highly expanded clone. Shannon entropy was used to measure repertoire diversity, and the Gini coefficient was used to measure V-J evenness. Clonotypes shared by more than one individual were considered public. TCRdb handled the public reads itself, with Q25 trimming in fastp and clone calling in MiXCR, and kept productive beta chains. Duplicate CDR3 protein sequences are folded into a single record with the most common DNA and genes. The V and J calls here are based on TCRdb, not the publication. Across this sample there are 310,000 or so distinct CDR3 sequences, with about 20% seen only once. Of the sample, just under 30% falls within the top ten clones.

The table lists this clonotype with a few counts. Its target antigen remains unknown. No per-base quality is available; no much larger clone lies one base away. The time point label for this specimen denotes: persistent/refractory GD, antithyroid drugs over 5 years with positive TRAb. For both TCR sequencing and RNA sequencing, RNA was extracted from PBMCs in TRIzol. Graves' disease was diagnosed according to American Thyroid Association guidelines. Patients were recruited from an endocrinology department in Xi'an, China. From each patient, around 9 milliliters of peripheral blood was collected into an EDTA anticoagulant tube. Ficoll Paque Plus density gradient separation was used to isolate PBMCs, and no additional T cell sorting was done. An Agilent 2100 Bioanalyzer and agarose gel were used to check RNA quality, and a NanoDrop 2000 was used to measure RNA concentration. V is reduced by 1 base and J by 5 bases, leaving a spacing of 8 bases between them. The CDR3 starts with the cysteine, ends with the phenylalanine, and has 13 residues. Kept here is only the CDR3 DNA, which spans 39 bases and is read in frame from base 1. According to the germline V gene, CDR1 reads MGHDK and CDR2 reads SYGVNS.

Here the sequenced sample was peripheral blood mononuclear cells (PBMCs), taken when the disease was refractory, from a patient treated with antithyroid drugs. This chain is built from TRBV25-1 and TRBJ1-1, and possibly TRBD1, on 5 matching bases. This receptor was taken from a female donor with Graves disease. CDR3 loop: CASSEWRTTEAFF. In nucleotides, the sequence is TGTGCCAGCAGTGAATGGAGGACAACTGAAGCTTTCTTT.